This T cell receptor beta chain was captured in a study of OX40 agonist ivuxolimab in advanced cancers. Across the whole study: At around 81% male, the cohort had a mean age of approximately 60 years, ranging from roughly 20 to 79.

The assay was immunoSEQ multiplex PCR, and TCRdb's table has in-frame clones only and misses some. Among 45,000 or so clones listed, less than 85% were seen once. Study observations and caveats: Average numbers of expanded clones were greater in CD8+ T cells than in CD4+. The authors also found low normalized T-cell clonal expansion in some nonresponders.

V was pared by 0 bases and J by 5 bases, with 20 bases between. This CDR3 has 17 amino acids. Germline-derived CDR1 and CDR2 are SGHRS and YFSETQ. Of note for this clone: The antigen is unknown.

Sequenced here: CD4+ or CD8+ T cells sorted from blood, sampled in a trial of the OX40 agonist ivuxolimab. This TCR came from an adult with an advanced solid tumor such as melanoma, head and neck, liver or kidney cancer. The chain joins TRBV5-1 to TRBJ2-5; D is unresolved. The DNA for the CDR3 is TGCGCCAGCAGCTTGGCGGGTAGATTCTCCAGCATGGAGACCCAGTACTTC. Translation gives CASSLAGRFSSMETQYF.